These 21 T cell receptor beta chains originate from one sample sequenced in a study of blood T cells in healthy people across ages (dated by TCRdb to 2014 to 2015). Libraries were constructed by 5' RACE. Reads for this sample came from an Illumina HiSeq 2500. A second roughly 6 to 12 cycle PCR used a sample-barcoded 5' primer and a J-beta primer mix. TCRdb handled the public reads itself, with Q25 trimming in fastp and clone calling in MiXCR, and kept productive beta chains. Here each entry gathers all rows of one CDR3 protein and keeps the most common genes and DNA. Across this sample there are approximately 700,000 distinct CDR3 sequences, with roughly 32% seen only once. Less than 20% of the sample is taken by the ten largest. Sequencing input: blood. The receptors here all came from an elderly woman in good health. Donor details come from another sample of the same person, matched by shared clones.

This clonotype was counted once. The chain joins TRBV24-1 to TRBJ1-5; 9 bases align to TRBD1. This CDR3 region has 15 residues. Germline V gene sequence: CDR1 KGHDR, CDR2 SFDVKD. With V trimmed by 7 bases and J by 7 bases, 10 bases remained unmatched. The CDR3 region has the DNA TGTGCCACCAGCGACCAGACAGGGGGATTGCAGCCCCAGCATTTT. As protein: CATSDQTGGLQPQHF.

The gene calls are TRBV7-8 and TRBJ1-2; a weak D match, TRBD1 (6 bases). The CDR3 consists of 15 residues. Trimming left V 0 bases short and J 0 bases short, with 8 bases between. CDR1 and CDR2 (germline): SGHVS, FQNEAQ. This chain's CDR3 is CASSLAQGTNYGYTF. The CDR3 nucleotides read TGTGCCAGCAGCTTAGCACAGGGTACTAACTATGGCTACACCTTC.

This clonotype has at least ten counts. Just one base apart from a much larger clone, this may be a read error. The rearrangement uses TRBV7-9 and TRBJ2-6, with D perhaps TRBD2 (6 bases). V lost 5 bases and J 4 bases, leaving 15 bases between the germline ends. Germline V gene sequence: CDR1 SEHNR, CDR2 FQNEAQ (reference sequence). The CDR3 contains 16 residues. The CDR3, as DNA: TGTGCCAGCAGCATCCTTGGGGGGTCCGGGGCCAACGTCCTGACTTTC. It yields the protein CASSILGGSGANVLTF.

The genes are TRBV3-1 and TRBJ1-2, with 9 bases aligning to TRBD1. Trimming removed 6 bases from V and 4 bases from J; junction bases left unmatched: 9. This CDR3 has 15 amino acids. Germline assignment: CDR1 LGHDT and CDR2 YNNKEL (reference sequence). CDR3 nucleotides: TGTGCCAGCAGGGCCGGACAGGGGCGCCCCTATGGCTACACCTTC. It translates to CASRAGQGRPYGYTF.

The CDR3 coding sequence is TGTGCCAGCAGCTATTGGGACAGAACAAGCACAGATACGCAGTATTTT. This sequence encodes CASSYWDRTSTDTQYF. The chain joins TRBV12-3 or TRBV12-4 to TRBJ2-3; 7 nucleotides agree with TRBD1. After removal of 6 bases from V and 0 bases from J, the junction contained 9 bases not matched to a gene. The CDR3 has 16 amino acids.

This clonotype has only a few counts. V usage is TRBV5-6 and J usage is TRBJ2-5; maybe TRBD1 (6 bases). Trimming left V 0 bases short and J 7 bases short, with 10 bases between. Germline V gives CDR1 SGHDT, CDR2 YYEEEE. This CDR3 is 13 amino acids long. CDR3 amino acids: CASSLVVGGTQYF. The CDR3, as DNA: TGTGCCAGCAGCTTGGTGGTAGGGGGGACCCAGTACTTC.

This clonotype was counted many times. The DNA for the CDR3 is TGTGCCAGCAGCTTCTACAGGGGCGGTGGACAAGAGACCCAGTACTTC. Amino acids: CASSFYRGGGQETQYF. The chain has TRBV5-6 and TRBJ2-5, with TRBD1 matching over 7 bases. J was trimmed by 2 bases and V by 2 bases; bases with no gene match: 9. The CDR3 has 16 amino acids. Germline values: CDR1 SGHDT, CDR2 YYEEEE.

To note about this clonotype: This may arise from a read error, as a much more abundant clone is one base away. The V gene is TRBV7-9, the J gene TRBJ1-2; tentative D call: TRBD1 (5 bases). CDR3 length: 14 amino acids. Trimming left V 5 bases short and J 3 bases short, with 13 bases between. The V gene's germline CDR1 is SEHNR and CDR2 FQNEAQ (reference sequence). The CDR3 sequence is CASSPSDRHYGYTF. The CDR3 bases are TGTGCCAGCAGCCCCTCCGACAGACACTATGGCTACACCTTC.

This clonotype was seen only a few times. The CDR3 sequence: CASSSTGRWGGYTF. CDR3 in DNA: TGTGCCAGCAGCTCGACAGGGAGGTGGGGTGGCTACACCTTC. The rearrangement uses TRBV5-6 and TRBJ1-2, with 7 positions matching TRBD1. The CDR3 runs to 14 residues. Germline CDR1 and CDR2: SGHDT and YYEEEE. V was clipped by 3 bases and J by 7 bases; unmatched bases: 9.

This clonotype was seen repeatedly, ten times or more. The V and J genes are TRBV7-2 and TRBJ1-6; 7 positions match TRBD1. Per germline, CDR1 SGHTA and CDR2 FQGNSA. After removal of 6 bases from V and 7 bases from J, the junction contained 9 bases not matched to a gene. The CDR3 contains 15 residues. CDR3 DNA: TGTGCCAGCAGGGAAATACAGGGGTCAAATTCACCCCTCCACTTT. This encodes CASREIQGSNSPLHF.

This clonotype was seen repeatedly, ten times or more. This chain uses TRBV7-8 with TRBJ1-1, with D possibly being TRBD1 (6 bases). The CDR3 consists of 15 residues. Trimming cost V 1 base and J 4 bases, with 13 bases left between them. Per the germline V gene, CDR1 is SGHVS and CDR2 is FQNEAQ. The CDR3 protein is CASSLVGGAGTEAFF. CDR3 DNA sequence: TGTGCCAGCAGCTTAGTAGGGGGGGCAGGCACTGAAGCTTTCTTT.

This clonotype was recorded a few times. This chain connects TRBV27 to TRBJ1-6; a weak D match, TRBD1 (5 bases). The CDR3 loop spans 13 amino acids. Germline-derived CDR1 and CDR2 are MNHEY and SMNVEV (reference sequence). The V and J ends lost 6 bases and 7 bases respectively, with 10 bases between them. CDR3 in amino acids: CASRPGGNSPLHF. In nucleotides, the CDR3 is TGTGCCAGCAGGCCGGGGGGAAATTCACCCCTCCACTTT.

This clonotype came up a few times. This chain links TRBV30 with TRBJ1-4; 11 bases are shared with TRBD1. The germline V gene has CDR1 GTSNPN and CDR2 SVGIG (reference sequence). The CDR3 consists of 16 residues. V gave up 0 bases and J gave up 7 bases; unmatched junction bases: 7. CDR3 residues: CAWSVPGTGGIEKLFF. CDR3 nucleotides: TGTGCCTGGAGTGTACCCGGGACAGGGGGGATTGAAAAACTGTTTTTT.

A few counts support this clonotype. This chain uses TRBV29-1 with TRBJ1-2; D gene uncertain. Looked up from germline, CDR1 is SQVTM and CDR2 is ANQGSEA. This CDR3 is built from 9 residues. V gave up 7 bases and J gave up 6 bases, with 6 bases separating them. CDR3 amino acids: CSGGDGYTF. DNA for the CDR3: TGCAGCGGGGGAGATGGCTACACCTTC.

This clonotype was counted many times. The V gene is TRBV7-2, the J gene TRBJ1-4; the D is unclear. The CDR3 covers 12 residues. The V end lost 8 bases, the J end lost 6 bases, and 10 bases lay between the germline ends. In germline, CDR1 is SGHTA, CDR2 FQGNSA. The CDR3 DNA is TGTGCCAGCCGCCACGAGGATGAAAAACTGTTTTTT. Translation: CASRHEDEKLFF. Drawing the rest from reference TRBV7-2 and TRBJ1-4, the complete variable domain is GAGVSQSPSNKVTEKGKDVELRCDPISGHTALYWYRQSLGQGLEFLIYFQGNSAPDKSGLPSDRFSAERTGGSVSTLTIQRTQQEDSAVYLCASRHEDEKLFFGSGTQLSVL.

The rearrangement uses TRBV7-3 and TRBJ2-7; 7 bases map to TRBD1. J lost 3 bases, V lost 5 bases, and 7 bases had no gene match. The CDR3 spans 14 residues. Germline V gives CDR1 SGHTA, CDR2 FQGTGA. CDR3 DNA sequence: TGTGCCAGCAGCGCCACGACAGGGCACTACGAGCAGTACTTC. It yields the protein CASSATTGHYEQYF.

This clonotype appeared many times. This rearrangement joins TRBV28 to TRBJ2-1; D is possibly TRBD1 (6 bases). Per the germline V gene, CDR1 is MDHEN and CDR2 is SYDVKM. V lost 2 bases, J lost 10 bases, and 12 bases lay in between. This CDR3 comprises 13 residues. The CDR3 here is CASSLVFGTEQFF. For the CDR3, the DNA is TGTGCCAGCAGTTTAGTTTTCGGGACAGAGCAGTTCTTC.

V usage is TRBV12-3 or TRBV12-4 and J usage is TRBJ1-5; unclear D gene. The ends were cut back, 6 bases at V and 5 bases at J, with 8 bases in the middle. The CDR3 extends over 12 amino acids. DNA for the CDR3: TGTGCCAGCAGGCTACGGGATCAGCCCCAGCATTTT. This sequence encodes CASRLRDQPQHF.

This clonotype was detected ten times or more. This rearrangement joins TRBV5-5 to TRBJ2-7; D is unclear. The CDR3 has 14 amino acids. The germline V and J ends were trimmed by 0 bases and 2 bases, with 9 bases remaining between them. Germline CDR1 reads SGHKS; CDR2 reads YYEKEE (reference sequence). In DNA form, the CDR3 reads TGTGCCAGCAGCTTGGGGATGGGGACCTACGAGCAGTACTTC. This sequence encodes CASSLGMGTYEQYF.

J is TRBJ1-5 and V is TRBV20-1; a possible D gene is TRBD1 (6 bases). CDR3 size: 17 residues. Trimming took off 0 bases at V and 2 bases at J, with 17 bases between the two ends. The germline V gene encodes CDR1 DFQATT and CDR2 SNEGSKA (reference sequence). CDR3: CSARDLAGGARNQPQHF. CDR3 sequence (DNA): TGCAGTGCTAGAGATCTGGCGGGGGGCGCGCGCAATCAGCCCCAGCATTTT.

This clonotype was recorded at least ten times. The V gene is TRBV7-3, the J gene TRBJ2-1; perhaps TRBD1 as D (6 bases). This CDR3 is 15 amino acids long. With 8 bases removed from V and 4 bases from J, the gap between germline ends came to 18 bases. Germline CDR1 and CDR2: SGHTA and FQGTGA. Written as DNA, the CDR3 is TGTGCCAGCGCGCCCTCCCGGACAGCTTACAATGAGCAGTTCTTC. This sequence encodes CASAPSRTAYNEQFF. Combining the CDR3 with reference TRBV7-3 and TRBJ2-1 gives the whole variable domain GAGVSQTPSNKVTEKGKYVELRCDPISGHTALYWYRQSLGQGPEFLIYFQGTGAADDSGLPNDRFFAVRPEGSVSTLKIQRTERGDSAVYLCASAPSRTAYNEQFFGPGTRLTVL.